What follows is one T cell receptor (beta chain) and its context. Its target is unknown. This record comes from a study of regulatory T cells in long-lasting Graves disease. The CDR3 is 15 amino acids. Germline V lookup: CDR1 SGHDT, CDR2 YYEEEE. Trimming left V 4 bases short and J 0 bases short, with 11 bases between. Arm-PCR with iRepertoire HTBI primers amplified the CDR3 regions for these TCR beta libraries. TCRdb called the multiplex PCR reads again in MiXCR, with one record for every CDR3 protein. The data show a few hundred thousand distinct CDR3 sequences, 20% to 25% seen once. The time point here: persistent/refractory GD, antithyroid drugs over 5 years with positive TRAb. The TCR library was made from RNA extracted from PBMCs. Study-wide points: Persistent Graves' patients showed less TCR diversity than newly diagnosed patients showed.

The chain is built from TRBV5-6 and TRBJ2-4; D call uncertain. This receptor was identified in a middle-aged woman with Graves disease. Sequenced here: peripheral blood mononuclear cells (PBMCs), sampled when the disease was refractory, from a patient treated with antithyroid drugs. The DNA of the CDR3 is TGTGCCAGCAGCCGTTCGGGTCTAGCCAAAAACATTCAGTACTTC. Translated, it gives CASSRSGLAKNIQYF. Full variable domain (outside the CDR3, taken from reference TRBV5-6 and TRBJ2-4): DAGVTQSPTHLIKTRGQQVTLRCSPKSGHDTVSWYQQALGQGPQFIFQYYEEEERQRGNFPDRFSGHQFPNYSSELNVNALLLGDSALYLCASSRSGLAKNIQYFGAGTRLSVL.